This T cell receptor (beta chain) was profiled in a study of cytomegalovirus exposure and HLA in healthy donors. Study results and limitations: A few chains tied to CMV proved CMV antigen-specific in vitro. The likely origin of a cluster of highly shared sequence variants was a sequencing artifact. Solely CMV serostatus was available to characterize immune exposure. A later examination showed that TCR association rates differed by HLA locus, with DRB1 most and HLA-C fewest.

As to this clone: Its target is not known.

The PCR contained 60 Vbeta and 13 Jbeta primers. Only in-frame clones appear in the TCRdb table, and some are missing; sequencing was by immunoSEQ multiplex PCR. Of under 150,000 clones detected, roughly two thirds appear once; the ten largest clones hold 1.5% to 2%. V gave up 2 bases and J gave up 4 bases, with 11 bases separating them. The CDR3 is 15 amino acids. CDR1 and CDR2 from the germline V gene are ENHRY and SYGVKD. This receptor was taken from a man between 25 and 39 years old in good health and CMV-seropositive. Sequencing was carried out using PBMCs. The rearrangement links TRBV10-3 to TRBJ1-4, with a weak D call TRBD1 (6 bases). For the CDR3, the DNA is TGTGCCATCAGTGAGCATGGACAGAGTAATGAAAAACTGTTTTTT. It yields the protein CAISEHGQSNEKLFF.